The 5 T cell receptor beta chains below come from one sample, sequenced in a study of CD8+ T cells in alopecia areata. Sample treatment: oral pan-JAK inhibitor, 5-10 mg twice daily. Investigators isolated RNA and reverse transcribed it into cDNA to act as the sequencing template. The table came from immunoSEQ multiplex PCR; TCRdb's copy has only in-frame clones and leaves some out. The sample shows about 210,000 clones, roughly two fifths of them seen only once. The sequencing here drew on CD4+ T cells sorted from blood, taken around week 30, from a patient treated with tofacitinib. Receptors originate from a human donor with alopecia areata.

V is TRBV9 and J is TRBJ1-2, with 10 bases matching TRBD1. Germline V gene sequence: CDR1 SGDLS, CDR2 YYNGEE. This CDR3 comprises 12 residues. The V gene end was trimmed by 7 bases and the J gene end by 3 bases; junction bases not matched to a gene: 0. DNA of the CDR3: TGTGCCAGCGGACAGGGGGACTATGGCTACACCTTC. Residues: CASGQGDYGYTF.

The rearrangement joins TRBV4-1 to TRBJ2-1; 9 nucleotides align to TRBD2. The CDR3 totals 16 residues. The germline gives CDR1 MGHRA, CDR2 YSYEKL. The V and J ends lost 1 base and 4 bases, in that order; junction bases with no gene match: 5. CDR3 protein: CASSQVSSGGYNEQFF. Written as DNA, the CDR3 is TGCGCCAGCAGCCAAGTCTCAAGCGGGGGGTACAATGAGCAGTTCTTC.

A few counts support this clone. V and J are TRBV7-3 and TRBJ2-1; tentative D call: TRBD2 (6 bases). V was pared by 5 bases and J by 0 bases, with 20 bases between. Per germline, CDR1 SGHTA and CDR2 FQGTGA. The CDR3 runs 18 residues. Here the CDR3 reads CASSPTGGGTVSYNEQFF. CDR3 in DNA: TGTGCCAGCAGCCCCACTGGGGGAGGAACCGTCTCCTACAATGAGCAGTTCTTC.

The chain carries TRBV5-6 and TRBJ1-5; TRBD1 aligns across 7 bases. CDR1 and CDR2 from the germline V gene are SGHDT and YYEEEE. V lost 1 base to trimming and J lost 0 bases; unmatched junction nucleotides: 4. CDR3 size: 16 residues. DNA for the CDR3: TGTGCCAGCAGCTTGATGGGACAGCCTAGCAATCAGCCCCAGCATTTT. Its protein is CASSLMGQPSNQPQHF.

This clone showed up just a few times. The rearrangement links TRBV11-1 to TRBJ2-2, with D perhaps matching TRBD2 (5 bases). The CDR3 is made up of 14 amino acids. Trimming stripped 4 bases from V and 5 bases from J, with 11 bases between. Looked up from germline, CDR1 is SGHAT and CDR2 is FQDESV (reference sequence). For the CDR3, the DNA is TGTGCCAGCAGCTACGAGGGCGGGACCGGGGAGCTGTTTTTT. Amino acids: CASSYEGGTGELFF.